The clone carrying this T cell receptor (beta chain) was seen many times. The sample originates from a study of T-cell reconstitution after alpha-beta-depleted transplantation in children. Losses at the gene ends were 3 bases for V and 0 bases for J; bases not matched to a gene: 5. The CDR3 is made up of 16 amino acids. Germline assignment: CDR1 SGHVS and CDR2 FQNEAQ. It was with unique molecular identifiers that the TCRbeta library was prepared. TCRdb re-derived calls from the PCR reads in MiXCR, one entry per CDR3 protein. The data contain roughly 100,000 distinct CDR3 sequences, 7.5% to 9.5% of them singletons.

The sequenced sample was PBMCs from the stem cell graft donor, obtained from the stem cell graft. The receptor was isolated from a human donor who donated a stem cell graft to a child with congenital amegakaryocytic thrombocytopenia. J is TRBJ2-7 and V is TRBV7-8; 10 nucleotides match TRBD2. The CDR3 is CASSFLAGDSSYEQYF. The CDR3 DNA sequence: TGTGCCAGCAGCTTCCTAGCGGGGGATAGCTCCTACGAGCAGTACTTC.